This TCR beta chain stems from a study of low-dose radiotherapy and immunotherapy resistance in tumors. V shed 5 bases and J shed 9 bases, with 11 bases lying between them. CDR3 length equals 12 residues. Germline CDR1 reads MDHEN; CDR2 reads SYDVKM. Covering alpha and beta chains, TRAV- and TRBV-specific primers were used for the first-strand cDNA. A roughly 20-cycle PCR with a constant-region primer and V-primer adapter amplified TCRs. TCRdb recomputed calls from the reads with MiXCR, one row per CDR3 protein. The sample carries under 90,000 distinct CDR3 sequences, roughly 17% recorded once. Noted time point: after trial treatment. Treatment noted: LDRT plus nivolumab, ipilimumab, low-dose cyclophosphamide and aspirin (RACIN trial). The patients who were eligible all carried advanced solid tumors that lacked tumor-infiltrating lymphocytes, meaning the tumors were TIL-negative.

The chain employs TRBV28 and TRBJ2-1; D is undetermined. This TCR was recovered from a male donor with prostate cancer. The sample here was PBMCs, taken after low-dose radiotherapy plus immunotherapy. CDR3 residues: CASSPALVEQFF. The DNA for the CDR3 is TGTGCCAGCAGTCCGGCGTTAGTTGAGCAGTTCTTC.